The T cell receptor (beta chain) described here comes from a study of T cell changes during pregnancy in multiple sclerosis. Profiling relied on immunoSEQ multiplex PCR, and the TCRdb table lists in-frame clones only, not all of them. The sample lists approximately 98,000 clones; 90% to 95% were seen once. The CDR3 runs 15 residues. CDR1 MNHEY and CDR2 SVGAGI come from the germline V gene. Losses at the gene ends were 7 bases for V and 7 bases for J; bases not matched to a gene: 12. The chain is built from TRBV6-5 and TRBJ1-2; 10 nucleotides line up with TRBD1. The sample was peripheral blood, taken after pregnancy. The TCR originated in a female donor in good health, enrolled as a control in a pregnancy study. The CDR3: CASTQVGDRGSGYTF. Here the CDR3 DNA reads TGTGCCAGCACCCAGGTCGGGGACAGGGGCTCTGGCTACACCTTC.